This is a list of T cell receptor beta chains from one sample in a study of blood T cells in healthy people across ages. In TCRdb, the 5' RACE reads were re-called with MiXCR into one record per CDR3 protein. The table lists 790,000 or so distinct CDR3 sequences, about 56% of them singletons. Sequenced input: blood. All receptors come from a man aged 40-55 years in good health. Each CDR3 is given with its conserved first and last residue. The D gene is left open where the match is weak. Part of the rows lack a size; the others show once, few, many or a class for expanded clones.

TRBD1	TRBV5-1	TRBJ2-3	-	TGCGCCAGCAGCTTGGCGGGACAGAGAGAGGCGCAGTATTTT	CASSLAGQREAQYF
-	TRBV20-1	TRBJ2-7	-	TGCAGTGCTAGAGATTTGCTAGCCCCCTCCTACGAGCAGTACTTC	CSARDLLAPSYEQYF
TRBD2	TRBV20-1	TRBJ2-1	-	TGCAGTTCTTACAAGCGGGGGGGCAACAATGAGCAGTTCTTC	CSSYKRGGNNEQFF
-	TRBV2	TRBJ2-3	-	TGTGCCAGCAGTGCTGACCTCACAGATACGCAGTATTTT	CASSADLTDTQYF
-	TRBV7-2	TRBJ2-3	many	TGTGCCAGCAGCTCGGCATCCACAGATACGCAGTATTTT	CASSSASTDTQYF
-	TRBV7-2	TRBJ2-5	few	TGTGCCAGCAGTCGATCGACAGGCCTCCAAGAGACCCAGTACTTC	CASSRSTGLQETQYF
-	TRBV10-3	TRBJ2-1	-	TGTGCCATCAGTGAAACAGGGGGGGCCTACAATGAGCAGTTCTTC	CAISETGGAYNEQFF
TRBD1	TRBV3-1	TRBJ2-5	-	TGTGCCAGCAGCCCCCGGACAGGGGAAAACCAAGAGACCCAGTACTTC	CASSPRTGENQETQYF
-	TRBV9	TRBJ2-7	few	TGTGCCAGCAGCGTCGCGGACGGAGCCTACGAGCAGTACTTC	CASSVADGAYEQYF
-	TRBV28	TRBJ2-1	-	TGTGCCAGCACCCGAAGGTGGCTAGTCGACAATGAGCAGTTCTTC	CASTRRWLVDNEQFF
-	TRBV29-1	TRBJ2-7	-	TGCAGCGTTGATAGCTTTGGGCCTAGGGGCGAGCAGTACTTC	CSVDSFGPRGEQYF
TRBD1	TRBV28	TRBJ2-7	-	TGTGCCAGCAGTTTAGACAGGGGGGCGGACTACGAGCAGTACTTC	CASSLDRGADYEQYF
TRBD1	TRBV27	TRBJ2-5	-	TGTGCCAGCAGTTCCAGGGGGCTACGCCAAGAGACCCAGTACTTC	CASSSRGLRQETQYF
TRBD1	TRBV4-1	TRBJ1-2	-	TGCGCCAGCAGCCAAGATCGACAGGGCCGGTTTCAGAACTATGGCTACACCTTC	CASSQDRQGRFQNYGYTF
TRBD1	TRBV20-1	TRBJ2-3	-	TGCAGTGCTAGCTGGACAGGGGACCTCACAGATACGCAGTATTTT	CSASWTGDLTDTQYF
-	TRBV5-1	TRBJ2-7	-	TGCGCCAGCAGCTTGGACGGGATTGTGTACAATGAGCAGTACTTC	CASSLDGIVYNEQYF
TRBD2	TRBV5-1	TRBJ2-4	-	TGCGCCAGCAGCTTGGGACTAGCGGGGGTCCCCAGAGGCATTCAGTACTTC	CASSLGLAGVPRGIQYF
TRBD2	TRBV6-1	TRBJ2-5	-	TGTGCCAGCAGTGAGCAACGGGAGGGCGTGAAGACCCAGTACTTC	CASSEQREGVKTQYF
-	TRBV14	TRBJ2-5	-	TGTGCCAGCAGCCAAGGGATCAGGGTAATACAAGAGACCCAGTACTTC	CASSQGIRVIQETQYF
-	TRBV7-2	TRBJ1-6	-	TGTGCCAGCAGCTTAGCGTCAGCTAATAATTCACCCCTCCACTTT	CASSLASANNSPLHF
-	TRBV4-2	TRBJ2-7	-	TGTGCCAGCAGCCAAGATGGGGCGGGCGGATCTTACGAGCAGTACTTC	CASSQDGAGGSYEQYF
-	TRBV27	TRBJ2-1	-	TGTGCCAGCAGTGGGGGGGGCCAATACAATGAGCAGTTCTTC	CASSGGGQYNEQFF
-	TRBV9	TRBJ1-5	-	TGTGCCAGCAGCGCCAAGGGAATTAGCAATCAGCCCCAGCATTTT	CASSAKGISNQPQHF
-	TRBV4-1	TRBJ2-7	-	TGCGCCAGCAGCCAAGGGAAGGTGGCCTACGAGCAGTACTTC	CASSQGKVAYEQYF
TRBD1	TRBV14	TRBJ1-1	-	TGTGCCAGCAGCCCGATCGGACAGGGAAGGAGGGACACTGAAGCTTTCTTT	CASSPIGQGRRDTEAFF
-	TRBV7-2	TRBJ1-4	-	TGTGCCAGCACCCCCGGCAGGGTTGGGGAAAAACTGTTTTTT	CASTPGRVGEKLFF
TRBD2	TRBV4-2	TRBJ2-5	-	TGTGCCAGCAGCCAGGGGACTAGCGGGAGGGCGGGTCAAGAGACCCAGTACTTC	CASSQGTSGRAGQETQYF
-	TRBV27	TRBJ2-7	few	TGTGCCAGCAGCCTGAAAGGGCGCCTAAACGAGCAGTACTTC	CASSLKGRLNEQYF
TRBD2	TRBV7-2	TRBJ2-1	-	TGTGCCAGCAGCTTAGTTCCGGGACTAGCGGGTCACAATGAGCAGTTCTTC	CASSLVPGLAGHNEQFF
-	TRBV25-1	TRBJ1-1	-	TGTGCCAGCAGTGAATGGGGGGGCATGAACACTGAAGCTTTCTTT	CASSEWGGMNTEAFF
-	TRBV29-1	TRBJ2-1	few	TGCAGCGTTGGGCTCGTGGATGAGCAGTTCTTC	CSVGLVDEQFF
-	TRBV20-1	TRBJ2-7	-	TGCAGTGCTATTTTCAGGGGTAATTCCTACGAGCAGTACTTC	CSAIFRGNSYEQYF
TRBD1	TRBV7-9	TRBJ2-4	-	TGTGCCAGCAGCTTAGGTGGACAGGGGGCGGAGGAGCAGTACTTC	CASSLGGQGAEEQYF
TRBD1	TRBV2	TRBJ1-4	-	TGTGCCAGCAGCCGTGACAGGGGTGTGGGGGAACTGTTTTTT	CASSRDRGVGELFF
-	TRBV6-4	TRBJ2-3	-	TGTGCCAGCAGTGACTCGGCAGAACCCACAGATACGCAGTATTTT	CASSDSAEPTDTQYF
-	TRBV20-1	TRBJ2-7	-	TGCAGTGCTCCGCCAAAGGGAGTCGGCTCCTACGAGCAGTACTTC	CSAPPKGVGSYEQYF
-	TRBV20-1	TRBJ1-5	once	TGCAGTGCCCCCATTACCGGGCCCGAAGAGCCCCAGCATTTT	CSAPITGPEEPQHF
TRBD1	TRBV15	TRBJ1-2	once	TGTGCCACCAGCAGACCTGTGAGGGAGGGGGCAGGAGGGAACTATGGCTACACCTTC	CATSRPVREGAGGNYGYTF
-	TRBV9	TRBJ2-7	-	TGTGCCAGCAGCGTAGTAGGTTGGACGGAGGGCAATGAGCAGTACTTC	CASSVVGWTEGNEQYF
-	TRBV29-1	TRBJ2-1	few	TGCAGCGGCCAGCGGATCTCCTACAATGAGCAGTTCTTC	CSGQRISYNEQFF
-	TRBV4-2	TRBJ2-4	many	TGTGCCAGCAGCCAAGAAAATACAGGTAGAGCCAAAAACATTCAGTACTTC	CASSQENTGRAKNIQYF
-	TRBV24-1	TRBJ2-7	-	TGTGCCACTAGCGGGACAGGGTCCTACGAGCAGTACTTC	CATSGTGSYEQYF
-	TRBV28	TRBJ2-5	-	TGTGCCAGCAGTCGTATGTCCCTTGCGGGGCAAGAGACCCAGTACTTC	CASSRMSLAGQETQYF
-	TRBV4-2	TRBJ1-2	few	TGTGCCAGCAGCCAATGGGACGGTCCGACCGGGCTCACCTTC	CASSQWDGPTGLTF
-	TRBV12-3/TRBV12-4	TRBJ1-2	-	TGTGCCAGCAGCCCTACAGGGTTAAATGGCTACACCTTC	CASSPTGLNGYTF
TRBD2	TRBV7-2	TRBJ2-1	-	TGTGCCAGCAGCTTAGATATAGCGGGGGCTGGGGATGAGCAGTTCTTC	CASSLDIAGAGDEQFF